Each of the 13 T cell receptor beta chains below was sequenced from the same sample in a study of response to subunit inactivated influenza vaccine. In TCRdb, the RT-PCR reads were re-called with MiXCR into one record per CDR3 protein. This sample has about 780,000 distinct CDR3 sequences, with approximately 18% found just once. This specimen consisted of PBMCs from blood, obtained roughly 5 days after vaccination. These TCRs come from a man in his fifties or sixties who received an inactivated influenza vaccine.

The chain combines TRBV4-2 with TRBJ2-7; the D is unclear. Germline assignment: CDR1 LGHNA and CDR2 YNFKEQ. Trimming cost V 0 bases and J 0 bases, with 9 bases left between them. There are 15 residues in the CDR3. CDR3 sequence: CASSQDQLTSYEQYF. Written as DNA, the CDR3 is TGTGCCAGCAGCCAAGATCAGCTTACCTCCTACGAGCAGTACTTC.

The table lists this clonotype with many counts. This sequence joins TRBV12-3 or TRBV12-4 and TRBJ2-2; D call uncertain. The V end lost 5 bases, the J end lost 7 bases, and 11 bases lay between the germline ends. This CDR3 spans 13 amino acids. Here the CDR3 DNA reads TGTGCCAGCAGTCTTGCGGCTGGCGGGGAGCTGTTTTTT. It yields the protein CASSLAAGGELFF.

This clonotype was observed a few times. The chain links TRBV29-1 to TRBJ2-5, with no clear D. The CDR3 has 12 amino acids. Trimming took off 3 bases at V and 9 bases at J, with 14 bases between the two ends. Per the germline V gene, CDR1 is SQVTM and CDR2 is ANQGSEA. The CDR3 here is CSVEGGPEAQYF. The CDR3 DNA is TGCAGCGTTGAGGGCGGACCCGAGGCCCAGTACTTC.

This clonotype came up a few times. V gene TRBV6-1 combines with J gene TRBJ2-3; no firm D call. V shed 7 bases and J shed 0 bases, with 11 bases lying between them. The CDR3 is 14 residues long. Germline loops: CDR1 MNHNS, CDR2 SASEGT. This chain's CDR3 is CASTRALSTDTQYF. Written as DNA, the CDR3 is TGTGCCAGCACCCGGGCCCTAAGCACAGATACGCAGTATTTT.

This clonotype showed up just a few times. This chain connects TRBV4-3 to TRBJ2-3; the match to TRBD2 covers 10 bases. The germline gives CDR1 LGHNA, CDR2 YSLEER. V lost 4 bases and J lost 5; bases outside the gene matches: 9. The CDR3 covers 16 residues. In DNA, the CDR3 is TGCGCCAGCAGCCGTGGGAGGGCTAGCGGGGGAGATACGCAGTATTTT. Its protein is CASSRGRASGGDTQYF.

The V call is TRBV20-1, the J call TRBJ1-2; a possible D gene is TRBD1 (5 bases). Trimming cost V 1 base and J 5 bases, with 14 bases left between them. The CDR3 is made up of 14 amino acids. CDR1 is DFQATT, CDR2 SNEGSKA, per germline (reference sequence). The CDR3 nucleotides read TGCAGTGCTAGAGTCCTGGGGGAAGGGTATGGCTACACCTTC. It encodes CSARVLGEGYGYTF.

This clonotype was seen more than once but under ten times. This rearrangement joins TRBV15 to TRBJ2-2, with D possibly being TRBD2 (6 bases). The germline CDR1 and CDR2 sequences are LNHNV and YYDKDF (reference sequence). The CDR3 totals 16 residues. V was trimmed by 0 bases and J by 1 base, leaving 9 bases between them. The CDR3 is CATSRDPAGNTGELFF. The CDR3 coding sequence is TGTGCCACCAGCAGAGATCCAGCGGGGAACACCGGGGAGCTGTTTTTT. The full variable domain, completed using reference TRBV15 and TRBJ2-2, is DAMVIQNPRYQVTQFGKPVTLSCSQTLNHNVMYWYQQKSSQAPKLLFHYYDKDFNNEADTPDNFQSRRPNTSFCFLDIRSPGLGDTAMYLCATSRDPAGNTGELFFGEGSRLTVL.

This clonotype has only a few counts. The genes are TRBV5-1 and TRBJ2-1, with 9 bases fitting TRBD1. Losses at the gene ends were 4 bases for V and 6 bases for J; bases not matched to a gene: 5. This CDR3 spans 14 amino acids. CDR1 is SGHRS and CDR2 is YFSETQ in the germline V gene. The CDR3 DNA reads as TGCGCCAGCAGCGGGACAGGGCTGTCCAATGAGCAGTTCTTC. This translates into CASSGTGLSNEQFF.

This clonotype was observed a handful of times. The J gene is TRBJ2-3, the V gene TRBV12-3 or TRBV12-4; 12 bases align to TRBD2. The V gene end was trimmed by 6 bases and the J gene end by 5 bases; junction bases not matched to a gene: 3. There are 14 residues in the CDR3. DNA of the CDR3: TGTGCCAGCAGCACTAGCGGGGGGCTAGATACGCAGTATTTT. Its protein is CASSTSGGLDTQYF.

V gene TRBV7-9 combines with J gene TRBJ2-5; D is unclear. CDR3 length equals 14 residues. In germline, CDR1 is SEHNR, CDR2 FQNEAQ (reference sequence). Trimming shortened V by 9 bases and J by 3 bases, and 17 bases separated the two germline ends. CDR3 nucleotide sequence: TGTGCCAGTGGAAGGACCGAAAGAGAAGAGACCCAGTACTTC. It translates to CASGRTEREETQYF.

This clonotype was found a few times. The chain is built from TRBV9 and TRBJ1-1; TRBD1 might be the D (6 bases). Germline CDR1 and CDR2: SGDLS and YYNGEE. The CDR3 totals 15 residues. Deletions cut 3 bases from V and 7 bases from J, with 19 bases between. For the CDR3, the DNA is TGTGCCAGCAGCGATGAACCCTCGGGACACCTTGAAGCTTTCTTT. Translation gives CASSDEPSGHLEAFF.

The V call is TRBV7-9, the J call TRBJ1-2; unclear D gene. CDR1 SEHNR and CDR2 FQNEAQ come from the germline V gene (reference sequence). The CDR3 extends over 12 amino acids. V dropped 4 bases and J dropped 3 bases, with 6 bases sitting between them. The CDR3 DNA follows: TGTGCCAGCAGCTCACTAGACTATGGCTACACCTTC. Translating gives CASSSLDYGYTF.

This clonotype was seen more than once but under ten times. This chain uses TRBV6-5 with TRBJ2-2; D is ambiguous. Per the germline V gene, CDR1 is MNHEY and CDR2 is SVGAGI. The CDR3 loop spans 14 amino acids. Trimming pared 4 bases from V and 6 bases from J, leaving 12 bases between. This CDR3 reads CASSSDPWAGELFF. The CDR3 DNA reads TGTGCCAGCAGTTCCGACCCATGGGCCGGGGAGCTGTTTTTT.